The present T cell receptor beta chain was sequenced within a study of CXCR3-negative and CXCR3-positive naive CD8 T cells (dated by TCRdb to between 2018 and 2021). Describing the broader study: In total, some 130 million TRB reads were obtained, corresponding to roughly 1.5 +/- 0.3 million reads per library. For the TRBV-TRBJ cluster analysis, the naive subsets came from 5 donors, while the memory cells came from 3 donors. Diversity and physicochemical repertoire analyses covered over 10 donors pooled from two independent experiments.

What the research found in general, with its limitations: Because CXCR3 expression was partially decreased after cryopreservation, freshly isolated PBMCs were used for most assays. TRB CDR3s from CXCR3-positive naive cells showed higher hydrophobicity (lower Kidera factor 4), lower energy, and higher strength and volume indices than CXCR3-negative naive cells. Surface CD5, linked to self-reactivity in mice, was comparable between naive subsets; TCR interaction strength was therefore also inferred from TRB CDR3 physicochemical properties. Both naive subsets had comparably high repertoire diversity, while memory CD8+ T cells had much lower repertoire diversity. TRBV-TRBJ usage was similar between naive CXCR3-negative and CXCR3-positive cells from the same donor, while memory cells showed distinct patterns.

Comments on this clonotype: Its target antigen remains unknown.

For every CD8+ T cell subset, over 250,000 cells were flow-sorted straight into RLT lysis buffer, and each subset was sorted in triplicate. To keep memory contaminants out, a stringent definition of naive CD8+ T cells was applied: CD45RO-CCR7+CD27+CD95-. Standard density gradient centrifugation was used to isolate peripheral blood mononuclear cells from buffy coats. Naive CXCR3-negative and CXCR3-positive CD8+ T cells were flow-sorted on a FACSAria III. An RNeasy Mini Kit was used to extract total RNA from the sorted cells. The instrument was a NextSeq 550. The Human TCR Profiling Kit (MiLaboratory) was used to make UMI-labeled 5' RACE TRB cDNA libraries. The full amount of extracted RNA was used for cDNA synthesis, and the full amount of resulting cDNA was used for PCR amplification. Libraries were prepared in parallel with an identical number of PCR cycles. On the authors' methods: With a minimum of two reads required per UMI, MIGEC and MiXCR pulled out about 54,000 +/- 9,700 unique UMI-labeled TRB cDNA molecules from each library. An average of approximately 40,000 +/- 10,000 functional in-frame TRB CDR3 nucleotide clonotypes without stop codons was found per library. After downsampling to 5000 UMI-labeled TRB molecules per sample, diversity metrics such as normalized Shannon-Wiener and Chao1 were calculated in VDJtools. For the central five CDR3 residues, VDJtools calculated physicochemical properties weighted by clonotype size, namely interaction energy, strength, volume and Kidera factor 4. TCRdb reprocessed the reads, so every CDR3 protein sequence counts as one entry and DNA is not shown. TCRdb, not the authors, supplied the V and J calls. The sample table holds 9,100 or so distinct CDR3 sequences. The top ten clones comprise over 2% of the sample.

The sequence derives from a human donor in good health. Some clones in this sample may be carry-over from other donors' samples. The sample taken for sequencing was naive CXCR3- CD8+ T cells from blood. Reading the label with the study, this specimen's cell subset or site is: CD45RO-CCR7+CD27+CD95- naive CD8+ T cells lacking CXCR3 (TNR3-).

CDR3 region: CASSQDLTFLETQYF. The receptor chain draws on TRBV3-1 and TRBJ2-5. The CDR3 has 15 amino acids, counting the end cysteine and phenylalanine. No DNA appears here. CDR1 and CDR2 are drawn from the germline V gene (reference sequence): LGHDT, YNNKEL.